A single sample gave rise to the 32 T cell receptor beta chains below, sequenced in a study of T cell repertoires in cytomegalovirus infection. Antigens for these TCRs are unknown. TCRdb reprocessed the reads with MiXCR, giving one entry per CDR3 protein. This sample has around 300,000 distinct CDR3 sequences; 22% occur once, and the top ten carry approximately 19%. The sample consisted of cultured PBMCs, taken from culture after CMV antigen stimulation. The source of these receptors is a human donor in good health (CMV status not recorded). Some clones in this sample may be carry-over from other donors' samples.

This chain joins TRBV6-6 and TRBJ2-5; D is unresolved. The length of the CDR3 is 11 residues. Germline assignment: CDR1 MNHNY and CDR2 SVGAGI (reference sequence). V lost 5 bases and J lost 10, with 11 bases in between. Here the CDR3 reads CASSPGVDQYF. The CDR3 coding sequence is TGTGCCAGCAGTCCCGGAGTGGACCAGTACTTC.

With respect to this clonotype: This could be a read error, since a much larger clone is one nucleotide away. The chain is built from TRBV20-1 and TRBJ2-5; 8 positions agree with TRBD1. Trimming took 0 bases from V and 9 from J; bases not matched to a gene: 9. The CDR3 covers 14 residues. Germline values: CDR1 DFQATT, CDR2 SNEGSKA (reference sequence). CDR3 residues: CSARDGRGLESQYF. In DNA, the CDR3 is TGCAGTGCTAGAGACGGCAGGGGGCTGGAGTCCCAGTACTTC.

The chain combines TRBV10-2 with TRBJ1-1; TRBD1 matches 7 bases. V was pared by 3 bases and J by 2 bases, with 6 bases of the junction left unmatched. The CDR3 is made up of 15 amino acids. Germline V gives CDR1 WSHSY, CDR2 SAAADI. CDR3 DNA sequence: TGCGCCAGCAGTGACCTGACAGGGACAAACACTGAAGCTTTCTTT. Amino acids: CASSDLTGTNTEAFF.

The chain couples TRBV29-1 to TRBJ1-1; tentative D call: TRBD1 (5 bases). There are 11 residues in the CDR3. The germline V and J ends were trimmed by 5 bases and 1 base, with 5 bases remaining between them. Germline CDR1 and CDR2: SQVTM and ANQGSEA. This CDR3 is CSVTGNTEAFF. The CDR3 DNA reads TGCAGCGTTACAGGGAACACTGAAGCTTTCTTT.

This clonotype was counted between two and nine times. The chain has TRBV15 and TRBJ2-1; D gene unclear. V lost 1 base and J lost 7, with 2 bases in between. Germline V lookup: CDR1 LNHNV, CDR2 YYDKDF (reference sequence). This CDR3 is 11 amino acids long. Here the CDR3 DNA reads TGTGCCACCAGCAGAGGAAATGAGCAGTTCTTC. This codes for CATSRGNEQFF. The full variable domain, in which reference TRBV15 and TRBJ2-1 provide the parts outside the CDR3, is DAMVIQNPRYQVTQFGKPVTLSCSQTLNHNVMYWYQQKSSQAPKLLFHYYDKDFNNEADTPDNFQSRRPNTSFCFLDIRSPGLGDTAMYLCATSRGNEQFFGPGTRLTVL.

This clonotype was seen a few times. The chain uses TRBV6-2 or TRBV6-3 and TRBJ1-5; D is perhaps TRBD1 (5 bases). This CDR3 comprises 15 residues. CDR1 and CDR2 from the germline V gene are MNHEY and SVGEGT. V was trimmed by 5 bases and J by 5 bases, leaving 16 bases between them. The CDR3 DNA reads as TGTGCCAGCAGTACTCGACAGCGAGGTTATCAGCCCCAGCATTTT. As protein: CASSTRQRGYQPQHF.

At least ten counts were recorded for this clonotype. Here the CDR3 reads CASSLETSGSYEQYF. CDR3 in DNA: TGTGCCAGCAGCTTAGAGACTAGCGGTTCCTACGAGCAGTACTTC. The V gene is TRBV7-6, the J gene TRBJ2-7; TRBD2 matches at 9 bases. The CDR3 is 15 residues long. V trimming: 1 base; J trimming: 1 base; junction bases outside the gene matches: 2. From germline, CDR1 is SGHVS and CDR2 FNYEAQ.

V gene TRBV24-1 combines with J gene TRBJ1-5; no reliable D call. Germline loops: CDR1 KGHDR, CDR2 SFDVKD. The CDR3 is 12 amino acids. V lost 4 bases, J lost 4 bases, and 4 bases lay in between. In nucleotides, the CDR3 is TGTGCCACCAGTGACCAGAATCAGCCCCAGCATTTT. It encodes CATSDQNQPQHF.

CDR3 in amino acids: CAIRGTSSYNEQFF. CDR3 nucleotides: TGTGCCATCAGGGGGACTAGTTCCTACAATGAGCAGTTCTTC. The gene calls are TRBV10-3 and TRBJ2-1, with TRBD2 identical over 8 bases. The CDR3 is made up of 14 amino acids. Germline V CDR1 and CDR2: ENHRY, SYGVKD. Unmatched junction bases numbered 2, after V lost 6 bases and J lost 1 base.

This clonotype was counted at least ten times. The chain combines TRBV7-2 with TRBJ1-3; tentative D call: TRBD1 (5 bases). Trimming took off 5 bases at V and 0 bases at J, with 14 bases between the two ends. Germline V lookup: CDR1 SGHTA, CDR2 FQGNSA. The CDR3 extends over 16 amino acids. The CDR3 region is CASSPGRWGSGNTIYF. CDR3 nucleotides: TGTGCCAGCAGCCCGGGACGGTGGGGCTCTGGAAACACCATATATTTT.

This clonotype was seen only a few times. The V gene is TRBV14, the J gene TRBJ1-5; D remains ambiguous. The CDR3 contains 13 residues. Trimming took 6 bases from V and 1 from J, leaving 7 bases between them. Germline V gene data show CDR1 as SGHDN and CDR2 as FVKESK. The CDR3 sequence: CASSPTSNQPQHF. The CDR3 nucleotides read TGTGCCAGCAGTCCTACAAGCAATCAGCCCCAGCATTTT.

This clonotype was seen a handful of times. The V call is TRBV12-3 or TRBV12-4, the J call TRBJ2-3; no clear D. The length of the CDR3 is 14 residues. Trimming pared 7 bases from V and 8 bases from J, leaving 19 bases between. The CDR3 nucleotides read TGTGCCAGCACCCCCTCAGGTGGGCTCGGTACGCAGTATTTT. This translates into CASTPSGGLGTQYF.

The chain recombines TRBV10-3 with TRBJ1-1; TRBD1 matches 9 bases. The V gene end was trimmed by 8 bases and the J gene end by 4 bases; junction bases not matched to a gene: 8. Germline CDR1 reads ENHRY; CDR2 reads SYGVKD. There are 14 residues in the CDR3. Here the CDR3 DNA reads TGTGCCATCGGGGGGACAGGGCTGGGCACTGAAGCTTTCTTT. Translated, it gives CAIGGTGLGTEAFF.

This clonotype was seen many times. The rearrangement joins TRBV7-2 to TRBJ2-3; no reliable D call. CDR1 and CDR2 from the germline V gene are SGHTA and FQGNSA. V gave up 4 bases and J gave up 5 bases, with 13 bases separating them. The CDR3 has 14 amino acids. CDR3 DNA: TGTGCCAGCAGCTCGACGACCCGAGGAGATACGCAGTATTTT. Protein sequence: CASSSTTRGDTQYF. Full variable domain (rest looked up from reference TRBV7-2 and TRBJ2-3): GAGVSQSPSNKVTEKGKDVELRCDPISGHTALYWYRQSLGQGLEFLIYFQGNSAPDKSGLPSDRFSAERTGGSVSTLTIQRTQQEDSAVYLCASSSTTRGDTQYFGPGTRLTVL.

This clonotype showed up just a few times. V is TRBV6-2 or TRBV6-3 and J is TRBJ2-1, with 8 bases matching TRBD2. The CDR3 contains 15 residues. Germline loops: CDR1 MNHEY, CDR2 SVGEGT. Trimming cost V 1 base and J 6 bases; bases outside gene matches: 5. CDR3 in amino acids: CASSYWAGGGNEQFF. The CDR3 nucleotides are TGTGCCAGCAGTTACTGGGCGGGAGGAGGCAATGAGCAGTTCTTC.

In its sample, this clonotype was seen a few times. The J gene is TRBJ2-1, the V gene TRBV7-2; maybe TRBD2 (6 bases). This CDR3 is built from 16 residues. CDR1 is SGHTA and CDR2 is FQGNSA in the germline V gene. Trimming took off 6 bases at V and 9 bases at J, with 24 bases between the two ends. The CDR3 spells CASRPSGTLAGGEQFF. The DNA for the CDR3 is TGTGCCAGCAGGCCCTCCGGGACCTTGGCCGGGGGTGAGCAGTTCTTC.

This clonotype came up a few times. The rearrangement links TRBV2 to TRBJ2-7; D call uncertain. The CDR3 is 11 amino acids. The germline gives CDR1 SNHLY, CDR2 FYNNEI. Trimming removed 0 bases at V and 7 bases at J, with 4 bases between. CDR3 DNA: TGTGCCAGCAGTGAAGCCTGGGAGCAGTACGTC. Its translation: CASSEAWEQYV.

This clonotype has more than one count but fewer than ten. V usage is TRBV15 and J usage is TRBJ2-4, with unresolved D. This CDR3 comprises 15 residues. V was clipped by 0 bases and J by 0 bases, with 6 bases between them. The germline V gene encodes CDR1 LNHNV and CDR2 YYDKDF (reference sequence). The CDR3 coding sequence is TGTGCCACCAGCAGAGATGTGGGAGCCAAAAACATTCAGTACTTC. It is translated as CATSRDVGAKNIQYF.

This sequence joins TRBV20-1 and TRBJ2-3; 7 bases map to TRBD1. This CDR3 spans 15 amino acids. The germline V gene encodes CDR1 DFQATT and CDR2 SNEGSKA (reference sequence). Trimming at V came to 1 base and at J to 2 bases, leaving 6 bases not matched to a gene. The CDR3 DNA sequence: TGCAGTGCTAGAGCGAGGGGGACAGTCACAGATACGCAGTATTTT. It codes for CSARARGTVTDTQYF.

A note on this clonotype: Being one base from a much bigger clone, this may be a read error. V and J are TRBV7-2 and TRBJ2-2; 7 positions match TRBD2. Per germline, CDR1 SGHTA and CDR2 FQGNSA. This CDR3 has 17 amino acids. In DNA form, the CDR3 reads TGTGCCAGCAGCTCCAGACCTAGCGGTTCGAACAACGGGGAGCTGTTTTTT. Translation: CASSSRPSGSNNGELFF.

This clonotype was recorded a few times. V is TRBV12-3 or TRBV12-4 and J is TRBJ2-1; 12 bases align to TRBD2. The CDR3 totals 19 residues. The V gene end was trimmed by 6 bases and the J gene end by 7 bases; junction bases not matched to a gene: 19. The CDR3 protein is CASSHRVGLAGPRGNEQFF. In DNA form, the CDR3 reads TGTGCCAGCAGCCACCGAGTGGGACTAGCGGGCCCAAGGGGGAATGAGCAGTTCTTC.

The gene calls are TRBV15 and TRBJ1-5; possibly TRBD1 for D (5 bases). The CDR3 contains 15 residues. V was cut by 5 bases and J by 1 base, with 12 bases left in between. CDR1 is LNHNV and CDR2 is YYDKDF in the germline V gene (reference sequence). In DNA form, the CDR3 reads TGTGCCACCAGCGGTAAACAGGAAAGCAATCAGCCCCAGCATTTT. It encodes CATSGKQESNQPQHF. Full variable domain (missing parts from reference TRBV15 and TRBJ1-5): DAMVIQNPRYQVTQFGKPVTLSCSQTLNHNVMYWYQQKSSQAPKLLFHYYDKDFNNEADTPDNFQSRRPNTSFCFLDIRSPGLGDTAMYLCATSGKQESNQPQHFGDGTRLSIL.

This chain joins TRBV7-2 and TRBJ2-7, with TRBD2 as a possible D gene (6 bases). This CDR3 is 13 amino acids long. The V and J ends lost 5 bases and 2 bases respectively, with 10 bases between them. Per the germline V gene, CDR1 is SGHTA and CDR2 is FQGNSA. This CDR3 is CASSPRDAYEQYV. The DNA of the CDR3 is TGTGCCAGCAGCCCGCGGGACGCCTACGAGCAGTACGTC.

This clonotype was picked up a small number of times. J is TRBJ2-4 and V is TRBV3-1; TRBD2 agrees at 13 bases. In germline, CDR1 is LGHDT, CDR2 YNNKEL (reference sequence). Trimming removed 1 base from V and 7 bases from J; junction bases left unmatched: 4. The CDR3 is 16 amino acids. CDR3 sequence reads: CASSQGTTSGRNIQYF. CDR3 in DNA: TGTGCCAGCAGCCAAGGTACGACTAGCGGGAGGAACATTCAGTACTTC.

V usage is TRBV27 and J usage is TRBJ2-1, with D possibly TRBD2 on 6 matching bases. This CDR3 region has 18 residues. Germline loops: CDR1 MNHEY, CDR2 SMNVEV (reference sequence). V shed 4 bases and J shed 0 bases, with 19 bases lying between them. CDR3 nucleotide sequence: TGTGCCAGCAGTTCATCCACCGGGACTCTGAGCTCCTACAATGAGCAGTTCTTC. This translates into CASSSSTGTLSSYNEQFF.

The CDR3 loop reads CASSQVTGGLRAEAFF. The CDR3 coding sequence is TGTGCCAGCAGTCAAGTCACGGGTGGGTTGAGGGCTGAAGCTTTCTTT. This chain joins TRBV6-5 and TRBJ1-1; D not resolved. V lost 5 bases and J lost 6, with 22 bases in between. The CDR3 runs 16 residues. The germline V gene encodes CDR1 MNHEY and CDR2 SVGAGI.

V usage is TRBV13 and J usage is TRBJ1-1; the D is unclear. CDR1 is PRHDT and CDR2 is FYEKMQ in the germline V gene (reference sequence). This CDR3 region has 14 residues. The ends were cut back, 5 bases at V and 4 bases at J, with 14 bases in the middle. The CDR3 protein is CASSRALSGTEAFF. In DNA, the CDR3 is TGTGCCAGCAGCCGTGCCTTGTCGGGCACTGAAGCTTTCTTT.

Here the CDR3 DNA reads TGTGCCAGCAGCGGCCCGGGACAGGGCTGGGGGGAGACCCAGTACTTC. It is translated as CASSGPGQGWGETQYF. The V gene is TRBV25-1, the J gene TRBJ2-5; 9 bases line up with TRBD1. Looked up from germline, CDR1 is MGHDK and CDR2 is SYGVNS. CDR3 length: 16 amino acids. V trimming: 6 bases; J trimming: 5 bases; junction bases outside the gene matches: 13. The variable domain in full, with the rest retrieved from reference TRBV25-1 and TRBJ2-5, is EADIYQTPRYLVIGTGKKITLECSQTMGHDKMYWYQQDPGMELHLIHYSYGVNSTEKGDLSSESTVSRIRTEHFPLTLESARPSHTSQYLCASSGPGQGWGETQYFGPGTRLLVL.

This clonotype occurred many times. The chain couples TRBV7-8 to TRBJ2-7; 9 bases align to TRBD1. Trimming took 4 bases from V and 7 from J; bases not matched to a gene: 8. Germline loops: CDR1 SGHVS, CDR2 FQNEAQ. The CDR3 loop spans 14 amino acids. CDR3 sequence reads: CASSSSRDRVEQYV. CDR3 nucleotides: TGTGCCAGCAGCTCTTCCCGGGACAGGGTAGAGCAGTACGTC.

This sequence joins TRBV20-1 and TRBJ2-2, with TRBD2 matching 7 bases. Looked up from germline, CDR1 is DFQATT and CDR2 is SNEGSKA (reference sequence). V lost 6 bases, J lost 5 bases, and 12 bases stayed unmatched. CDR3 length: 15 residues. The CDR3 coding sequence is TGCAGTGCCGTCAAGGGCGGGAGTAGAACCGGGGAGCTGTTTTTT. Residues: CSAVKGGSRTGELFF.

The V call is TRBV7-4, the J call TRBJ2-7; no definite D call. This CDR3 is 12 amino acids long. Trimming removed 5 bases from V and 2 bases from J, with 7 bases in between. In germline, CDR1 is SGHVT, CDR2 SQSDAQ. Here the CDR3 DNA reads TGTGCCAGCAGCCTAATAGCCTACGAGCAGTACTTC. It is translated as CASSLIAYEQYF.

There are a few counts of this clonotype. V and J are TRBV6-1 and TRBJ2-7, with D hard to call. Germline assignment: CDR1 MNHNS and CDR2 SASEGT. The CDR3 runs to 13 residues. V lost 8 bases to trimming and J lost 7 bases, with 18 bases between them. The chain's CDR3 is CASGGALKREQYF. The CDR3 DNA sequence: TGTGCCAGCGGTGGAGCTCTGAAGAGGGAGCAGTACTTC.